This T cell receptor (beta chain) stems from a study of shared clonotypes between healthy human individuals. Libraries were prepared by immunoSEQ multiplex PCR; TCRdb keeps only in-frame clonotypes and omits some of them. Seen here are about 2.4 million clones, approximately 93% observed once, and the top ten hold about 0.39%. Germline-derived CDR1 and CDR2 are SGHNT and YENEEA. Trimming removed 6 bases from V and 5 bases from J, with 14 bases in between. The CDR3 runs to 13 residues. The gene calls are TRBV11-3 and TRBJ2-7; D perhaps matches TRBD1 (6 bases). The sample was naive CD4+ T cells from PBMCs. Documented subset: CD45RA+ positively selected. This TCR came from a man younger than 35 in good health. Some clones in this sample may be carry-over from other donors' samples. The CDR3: CASSEIQGNEQYF. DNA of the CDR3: TGTGCCAGCAGTGAAATACAGGGTAACGAGCAGTACTTC. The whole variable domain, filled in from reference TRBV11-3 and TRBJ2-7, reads EAGVVQSPRYKIIEKKQPVAFWCNPISGHNTLYWYLQNLGQGPELLIRYENEEAVDDSQLPKDRFSAERLKGVDSTLKIQPAELGDSAVYLCASSEIQGNEQYFGPGTRLTVT.